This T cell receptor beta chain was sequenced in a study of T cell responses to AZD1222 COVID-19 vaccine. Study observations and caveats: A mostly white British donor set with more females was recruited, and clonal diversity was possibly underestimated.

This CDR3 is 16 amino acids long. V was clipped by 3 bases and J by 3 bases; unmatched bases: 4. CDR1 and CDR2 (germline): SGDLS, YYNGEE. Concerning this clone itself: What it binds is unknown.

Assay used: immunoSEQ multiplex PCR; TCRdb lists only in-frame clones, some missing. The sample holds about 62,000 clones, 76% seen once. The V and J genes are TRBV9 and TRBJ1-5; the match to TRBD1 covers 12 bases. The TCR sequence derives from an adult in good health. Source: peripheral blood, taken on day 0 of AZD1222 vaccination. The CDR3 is CASSAGQGAFNQPQHF. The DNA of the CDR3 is TGTGCCAGCAGCGCGGGACAGGGGGCGTTCAATCAGCCCCAGCATTTT.